The entry below describes one T cell receptor beta chain. The germline V gene has CDR1 SGHDT and CDR2 YYEEEE. This CDR3 region has 18 residues. After removal of 4 bases from V and 5 bases from J, the junction contained 18 bases not matched to a gene. These data originate in a study of cytomegalovirus exposure and HLA in healthy donors. The PCR was carried out with 60 Vbeta primers and 13 Jbeta primers. Assay used: immunoSEQ multiplex PCR; TCRdb lists only in-frame clones, some missing. In the table there are under 150,000 clones, roughly 79% of which are singletons. The receptor was derived from a male donor in good health and CMV-seronegative. The chain combines TRBV5-6 with TRBJ2-7; 10 bases match TRBD2. The sequencing sample was made of PBMCs. The CDR3 sequence is CASSPGPSAAGGRDEQYF. The CDR3 region has the DNA TGTGCCAGCAGCCCTGGACCCTCGGCAGCGGGAGGGAGGGACGAGCAGTACTTC.